This entry lists 9 T cell receptor beta chains sequenced from one sample in a study of shared clonotypes between healthy human individuals. Data came from immunoSEQ multiplex PCR; TCRdb stores just in-frame clones and leaves some out. The sample consists of under 600,000 clones, around 77% of them appearing once. The sample consisted of PBMCs. The source is a woman aged 40 to 55 in good health. Some clones in this sample may be carry-over from other donors' samples.

J is TRBJ2-3 and V is TRBV18, with D unclear. This CDR3 contains 12 residues. Germline CDR1 KGHSH, CDR2 LQKENI. Between the trimmed V and J ends, which lost 4 bases and 5 bases, there was a span of 7 bases. The CDR3: CASSRSVDTQYF. The CDR3 nucleotides read TGTGCCAGCTCACGTTCGGTAGATACGCAGTATTTT.

This clone appeared a few times. The J gene is TRBJ2-1, the V gene TRBV6-4; 7 nucleotides match TRBD1. The CDR3 contains 15 residues. V dropped 5 bases and J dropped 5; count of bases not matched to a gene: 9. Per germline, CDR1 MRHNA and CDR2 SNTAGT. The CDR3: CASSLTGTDNNEQFF. The CDR3 DNA reads as TGTGCCAGCAGTCTTACCGGGACAGACAACAATGAGCAGTTCTTC.

Worth noting for this clone: Other DNA sequences from this sample encode an identical CDR3 as well. The chain joins TRBV27 to TRBJ1-1; 9 nucleotides agree with TRBD1. This CDR3 comprises 14 residues. Germline loops: CDR1 MNHEY, CDR2 SMNVEV (reference sequence). The junction had 9 bases not matched to a gene; V was cut back by 8 bases and J by 5 bases. CDR3 sequence: CASSLDRGRTEAFF. DNA of the CDR3: TGTGCCAGCTCATTAGACAGGGGGAGGACTGAAGCTTTCTTT.

This chain uses TRBV29-1 with TRBJ2-7; D not certain. This CDR3 contains 15 residues. Germline V CDR1 and CDR2: SQVTM, ANQGSEA. V was trimmed by 2 bases and J by 6 bases, leaving 20 bases between them. The CDR3 protein is CSVETQEGAIREQYF. CDR3 nucleotides: TGCAGCGTTGAAACCCAGGAAGGTGCTATTCGCGAGCAGTACTTC.

About this clone itself: Other nucleotide sequences in the sample specify the same CDR3. This rearrangement joins TRBV7-9 to TRBJ1-5; D is unclear. Germline V gives CDR1 SEHNR, CDR2 FQNEAQ (reference sequence). The CDR3 loop spans 12 amino acids. Deletions cut 2 bases from V and 4 bases from J, with 3 bases between. DNA of the CDR3: TGTGCCAGCAGCTTATCAAATCAGCCCCAGCATTTT. Protein sequence: CASSLSNQPQHF.

Concerning this clone: A far larger clone lies a single base away; this is likely a read error. This chain uses TRBV7-9 with TRBJ2-7; tentatively, D is TRBD1 or TRBD2 (5 bases each). Germline-derived CDR1 and CDR2 are SEHNR and FQNEAQ (reference sequence). The CDR3 extends over 15 amino acids. This CDR3 is CASSLVRAGTYGQYF. CDR3 in DNA: TGTGCCAGCAGCTTAGTTCGGGCAGGGACGTACGGGCAGTACTTC.

The chain has TRBV25-1 and TRBJ1-4; the D gene is possibly TRBD1 (5 bases). The CDR3 sequence is 14 residues long. Germline V gene data show CDR1 as MGHDK and CDR2 as SYGVNS. V gave up 4 bases and J gave up 0 bases, with 6 bases separating them. CDR3 coding DNA: TGTGCCAGCAGTGGGGACCCAACTAATGAAAAACTGTTTTTT. Its protein product is CASSGDPTNEKLFF.

This clone turned up a few times. The chain links TRBV28 to TRBJ1-1; no firm D call. Trimming shortened V by 6 bases and J by 0 bases, and 11 bases separated the two germline ends. CDR3 length: 14 residues. Germline CDR1 MDHEN, CDR2 SYDVKM. In DNA, the CDR3 is TGTGCCAGCAGCCCGATCGCTATGAACACTGAAGCTTTCTTT. It specifies CASSPIAMNTEAFF.

The rearrangement joins TRBV28 to TRBJ1-4; the D gene is possibly TRBD1 (5 bases). The CDR3 has 15 residues. Germline-derived CDR1 and CDR2 are MDHEN and SYDVKM. V was clipped by 5 bases and J by 6 bases, with 16 bases between them. As DNA, the CDR3 is TGTGCCAGCAGTGGGGTCCAAGGGGCGGATGAAAAACTGTTTTTT. It yields the protein CASSGVQGADEKLFF.